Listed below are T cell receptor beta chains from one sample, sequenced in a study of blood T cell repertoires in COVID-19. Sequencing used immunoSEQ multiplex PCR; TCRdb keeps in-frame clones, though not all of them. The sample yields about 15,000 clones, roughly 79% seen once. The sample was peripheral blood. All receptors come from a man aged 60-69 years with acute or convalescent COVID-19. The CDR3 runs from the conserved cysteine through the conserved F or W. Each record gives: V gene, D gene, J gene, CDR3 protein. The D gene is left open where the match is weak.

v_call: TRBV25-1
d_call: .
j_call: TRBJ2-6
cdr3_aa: CASSELQNPSGANVLTF

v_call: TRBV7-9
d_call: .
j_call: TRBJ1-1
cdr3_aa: CASSLGPGGEDTEAFF

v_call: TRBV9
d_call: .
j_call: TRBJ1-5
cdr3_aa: CASSATGYSNQPQHF

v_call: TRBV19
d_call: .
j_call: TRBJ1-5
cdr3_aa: CASRKGPGAGDVGNQPQHF

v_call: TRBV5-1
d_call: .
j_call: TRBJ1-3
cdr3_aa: CASSLEGNGNTIYF

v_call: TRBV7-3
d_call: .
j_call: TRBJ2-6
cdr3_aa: CASSLTSVFSGANVLTF

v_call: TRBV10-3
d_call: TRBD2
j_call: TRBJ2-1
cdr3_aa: CAISEVGLAGSNEQFF

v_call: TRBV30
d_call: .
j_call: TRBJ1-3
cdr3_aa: CAWSVPTGAGNTIYF

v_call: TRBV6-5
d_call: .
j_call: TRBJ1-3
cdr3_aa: CASRPRSLEGNTIYF

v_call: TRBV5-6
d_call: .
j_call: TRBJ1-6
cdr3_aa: CASSTPPGTNNSPLHF

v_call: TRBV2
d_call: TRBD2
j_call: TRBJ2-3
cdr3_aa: CASSLSGGRTDTQYF

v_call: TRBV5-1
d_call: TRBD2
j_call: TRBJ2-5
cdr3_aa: CASSAQTSAGETQYF

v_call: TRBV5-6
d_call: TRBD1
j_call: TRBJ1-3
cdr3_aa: CASSPAGGSGNTIYF

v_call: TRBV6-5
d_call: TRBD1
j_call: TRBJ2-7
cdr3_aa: CASSYSTGSNEQYF

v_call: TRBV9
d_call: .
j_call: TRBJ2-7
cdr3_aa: CASSVGMAPYEQYF

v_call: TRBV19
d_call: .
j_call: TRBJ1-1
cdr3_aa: CASSAAGRTEAFF

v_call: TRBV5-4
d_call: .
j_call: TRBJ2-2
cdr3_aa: CASSPTRNANTGELFF

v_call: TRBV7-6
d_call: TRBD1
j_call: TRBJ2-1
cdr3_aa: CASSHGTGGIDEQFF

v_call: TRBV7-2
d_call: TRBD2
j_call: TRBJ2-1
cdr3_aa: CASSLGLAGGRGEQFF

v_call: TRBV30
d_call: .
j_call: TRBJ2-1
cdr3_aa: CRSGGEDNEQFF

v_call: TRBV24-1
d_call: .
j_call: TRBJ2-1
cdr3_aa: CATSVSGNEQFF

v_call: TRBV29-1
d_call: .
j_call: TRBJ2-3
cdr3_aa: CSAQPHNTDTQYF

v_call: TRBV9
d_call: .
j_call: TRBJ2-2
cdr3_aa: CASSVVGGSGGELFF

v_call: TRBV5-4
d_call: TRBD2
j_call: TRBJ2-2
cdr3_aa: CASSLGLDNTGELFF

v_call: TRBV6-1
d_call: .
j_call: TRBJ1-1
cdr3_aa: CASSKLDSVNTEAFF

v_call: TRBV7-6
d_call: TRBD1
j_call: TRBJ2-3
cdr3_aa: CASSPTGVSTDTQYF

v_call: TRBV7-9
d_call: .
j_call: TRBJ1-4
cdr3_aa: CASSWSPGSGNEKLFF

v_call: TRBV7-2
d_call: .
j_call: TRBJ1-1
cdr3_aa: CASSSQRIEAFF

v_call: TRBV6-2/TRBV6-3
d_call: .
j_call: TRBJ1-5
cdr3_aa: CASGRDNNQPQHF

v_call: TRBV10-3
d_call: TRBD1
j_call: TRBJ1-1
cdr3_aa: CAITLGQGGDTEAFF

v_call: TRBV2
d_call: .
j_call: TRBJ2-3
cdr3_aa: CASGSSPDTQYF

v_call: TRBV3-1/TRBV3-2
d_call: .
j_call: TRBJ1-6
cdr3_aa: CASSQLQGNSPLHF

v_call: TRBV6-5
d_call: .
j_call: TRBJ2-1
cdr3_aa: CASSYRQGSVEQFF

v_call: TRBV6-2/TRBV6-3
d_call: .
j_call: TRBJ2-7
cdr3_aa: CASSYAGLSWEQYF

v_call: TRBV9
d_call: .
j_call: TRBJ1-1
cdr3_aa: CASSAGGGTEAFF

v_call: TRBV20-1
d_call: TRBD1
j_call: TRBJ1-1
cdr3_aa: CSASWDSPNTEAFF

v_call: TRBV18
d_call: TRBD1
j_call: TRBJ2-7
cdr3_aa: CASSRTGNEQYF

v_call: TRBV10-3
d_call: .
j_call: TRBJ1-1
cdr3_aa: CAISGSENTEAFF

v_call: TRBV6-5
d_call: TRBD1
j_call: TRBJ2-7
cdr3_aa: CASSNSGTGAYEQYF

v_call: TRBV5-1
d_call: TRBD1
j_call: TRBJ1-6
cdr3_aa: CASSPRDSGNSPLHF

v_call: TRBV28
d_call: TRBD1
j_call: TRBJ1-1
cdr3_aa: CASSPPARGTEAFF

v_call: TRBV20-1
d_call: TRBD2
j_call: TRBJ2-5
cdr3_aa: CSASFGTSGNQETQYF

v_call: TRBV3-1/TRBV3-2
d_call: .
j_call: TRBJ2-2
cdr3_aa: CASSHSDRHTGELFF

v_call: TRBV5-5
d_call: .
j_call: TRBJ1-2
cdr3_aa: CASSLVGLDYGYTF

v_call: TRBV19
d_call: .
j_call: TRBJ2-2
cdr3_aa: CASRTIGGGGAGTGELFF

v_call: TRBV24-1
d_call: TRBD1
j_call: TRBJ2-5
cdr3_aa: CATSDSNKGQGRETQYF

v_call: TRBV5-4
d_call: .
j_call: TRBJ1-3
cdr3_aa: CASGTRGAGNTIYF